What follows are 26 T cell receptor beta chains derived from one specimen sequenced in a study of cytomegalovirus exposure and HLA in healthy donors. Both 60 Vbeta primers and 13 Jbeta primers went into the PCR. The method was immunoSEQ multiplex PCR; TCRdb's version includes in-frame clones alone and lacks a portion of them. The data contain 100,000 to 120,000 clones, about three quarters of them seen just once; the ten biggest clones take up roughly 1.3%. The specimen sequenced was PBMCs. The receptors originated from a woman aged 30 to 39 in good health and CMV-seronegative.

The chain carries TRBV19 and TRBJ2-7; TRBD2 is a possible D gene (5 bases). Germline CDR1 is LNHDA and CDR2 is SQIVND (reference sequence). The CDR3 loop spans 14 amino acids. With 3 bases removed from V and 4 bases from J, the gap between germline ends came to 13 bases. The CDR3 nucleotides read TGTGCCAGTAGTATCGCAGGTCGGGAATACGAGCAGTACTTC. Amino acids: CASSIAGREYEQYF.

The rearrangement uses TRBV6-1 and TRBJ2-7, with D possibly matching TRBD2 (6 bases). Trimming pared 6 bases from V and 4 bases from J, leaving 16 bases between. Germline V gene data show CDR1 as MNHNS and CDR2 as SASEGT. This CDR3 spans 14 amino acids. The CDR3 spells CASSLPATSYEQYF. CDR3 nucleotide sequence: TGTGCCAGCAGCCTACCAGCGACTAGTTACGAGCAGTACTTC.

This rearrangement joins TRBV5-1 to TRBJ2-3; the match to TRBD2 covers 12 bases. Germline loops: CDR1 SGHRS, CDR2 YFSETQ. J gave up 6 bases and V 4 bases, and 6 bases lay outside the gene matches. The length of the CDR3 is 15 residues. CDR3 loop: CASSLRTSGVDTQYF. In DNA, the CDR3 is TGCGCCAGCAGCCTCCGGACTAGCGGGGTCGATACGCAGTATTTT. The full variable domain, completed using reference TRBV5-1 and TRBJ2-3, is KAGVTQTPRYLIKTRGQQVTLSCSPISGHRSVSWYQQTPGQGLQFLFEYFSETQRNKGNFPGRFSGRQFSNSRSEMNVSTLELGDSALYLCASSLRTSGVDTQYFGPGTRLTVL.

This chain uses TRBV27 with TRBJ1-2; D possibly corresponds to TRBD1 (5 bases). Between the trimmed V and J ends, which lost 6 bases and 4 bases, there was a span of 12 bases. The CDR3 consists of 13 residues. Germline CDR1 reads MNHEY; CDR2 reads SMNVEV (reference sequence). The CDR3 sequence: CASSLGRGYGYTF. The CDR3, as DNA: TGTGCCAGCAGCTTAGGGAGGGGCTATGGCTACACCTTC.

This clone occurred once. V and J are TRBV5-5 and TRBJ2-3; perhaps TRBD2 as D (5 bases). The V and J ends lost 4 bases and 2 bases respectively, with 17 bases between them. This CDR3 has 16 amino acids. Germline V CDR1 and CDR2: SGHKS, YYEKEE (reference sequence). DNA for the CDR3: TGTGCCAGCAGCCCCCGAGACTATGCGCCCACAGATACGCAGTATTTT. Residues: CASSPRDYAPTDTQYF. The whole variable domain, remainder taken from reference TRBV5-5 and TRBJ2-3, is DAGVTQSPTHLIKTRGQQVTLRCSPISGHKSVSWYQQVLGQGPQFIFQYYEKEERGRGNFPDRFSARQFPNYSSELNVNALLLGDSALYLCASSPRDYAPTDTQYFGPGTRLTVL.

J is TRBJ1-2 and V is TRBV5-4, with TRBD1 identical over 8 bases. This CDR3 contains 13 residues. Losses at the gene ends were 4 bases for V and 4 bases for J; bases not matched to a gene: 3. CDR1 is SGHNT, CDR2 YYREEE, per germline (reference sequence). The CDR3 region is CASSPDRAYGYTF. In DNA, the CDR3 is TGTGCCAGCAGCCCGGACAGGGCCTATGGCTACACCTTC.

The chain couples TRBV27 to TRBJ2-7; D perhaps matches TRBD2 (6 bases). The CDR3 loop spans 13 amino acids. CDR1 and CDR2 (germline): MNHEY, SMNVEV (reference sequence). The V gene lost 0 bases and the J gene lost 6 bases, with 9 bases spanning the gap. The DNA for the CDR3 is TGTGCCAGCAGTTTATCGACGACTAGCGAGCAGTACTTC. It specifies CASSLSTTSEQYF.

This clone was seen a few times. J is TRBJ2-2 and V is TRBV6-5; 8 bases match TRBD2. The CDR3 has 15 amino acids. Trimming took 4 bases from V and 1 from J; bases not matched to a gene: 2. CDR1 is MNHEY and CDR2 is SVGAGI in the germline V gene. CDR3 bases: TGTGCCAGCAGTTTGAGCGGGAGGAACACCGGGGAGCTGTTTTTT. Translated: CASSLSGRNTGELFF.

This chain joins TRBV4-3 and TRBJ2-3; no reliable D call. Germline V gene data show CDR1 as LGHNA and CDR2 as YSLEER. The CDR3 length is 14 residues. Trimming took 0 bases from V and 0 from J, leaving 4 bases between them. The chain's CDR3 is CASSQELSTDTQYF. CDR3 sequence (DNA): TGCGCCAGCAGCCAAGAACTAAGCACAGATACGCAGTATTTT.

This chain links TRBV5-6 with TRBJ2-7; D gene ambiguous. The CDR3 sequence is 14 residues long. V gave up 0 bases and J gave up 1 base, with 8 bases separating them. Per the germline V gene, CDR1 is SGHDT and CDR2 is YYEEEE. CDR3 loop: CASSLDLSSYEQYF. In DNA, the CDR3 is TGTGCCAGCAGCTTGGACCTAAGTTCCTACGAGCAGTACTTC.

The chain links TRBV11-2 to TRBJ2-1; TRBD2 agrees at 15 bases. J lost 6 bases, V lost 8 bases, and 8 bases had no gene match. Germline V lookup: CDR1 SGHAT, CDR2 FQNNGV. The CDR3 length is 16 residues. In DNA, the CDR3 is TGTGCCAGCGGCGGACTAGCGGGAGGGCCTCGCAATGAGCAGTTCTTC. Protein product: CASGGLAGGPRNEQFF.

This chain joins TRBV4-1 and TRBJ1-1; the D is unclear. Trimming took 5 bases from V and 2 from J, leaving 18 bases between them. The CDR3 length is 16 residues. Germline loops: CDR1 MGHRA, CDR2 YSYEKL. CDR3 loop: CASSTPEQITNTEAFF. The CDR3 DNA follows: TGCGCCAGCAGCACGCCGGAACAGATAACCAACACTGAAGCTTTCTTT.

The chain has TRBV28 and TRBJ2-1; 10 bases align to TRBD2. This CDR3 comprises 17 residues. Germline V CDR1 and CDR2: MDHEN, SYDVKM. Trimming removed 1 base from V and 2 bases from J; junction bases left unmatched: 5. The CDR3 here is CASSLSILAGAYNEQFF. The CDR3 bases are TGTGCCAGCAGTTTATCTATCCTAGCGGGGGCCTACAATGAGCAGTTCTTC.

This chain links TRBV29-1 with TRBJ2-7; a weak D match, TRBD2 (7 bases). The germline V and J ends were trimmed by 0 bases and 3 bases, with 15 bases remaining between them. The CDR3 runs 15 residues. Per germline, CDR1 SQVTM and CDR2 ANQGSEA. The DNA of the CDR3 is TGCAGCGTTGAAGAAGGGGGGGGTTCCTTCTACGAGCAGTACTTC. Translating gives CSVEEGGGSFYEQYF.

The V gene is TRBV18, the J gene TRBJ2-6; weak D call: TRBD1 (6 bases). This CDR3 has 20 amino acids. V lost 1 base and J lost 0, with 19 bases in between. Germline V gene data show CDR1 as KGHSH and CDR2 as LQKENI. CDR3 in amino acids: CASSPRAATQGLSGANVLTF. CDR3 in DNA: TGTGCCAGCTCACCACGGGCCGCCACACAGGGCCTCTCTGGGGCCAACGTCCTGACTTTC.

This chain joins TRBV6-1 and TRBJ1-1, with TRBD1 as a possible D gene (5 bases). The CDR3 spans 14 residues. V was clipped by 7 bases and J by 5 bases, with 17 bases between them. In germline, CDR1 is MNHNS, CDR2 SASEGT. The CDR3 bases are TGTGCCAGCACCGTACCCGGGGGGTGGACTGAAGCTTTCTTT. Protein sequence: CASTVPGGWTEAFF.

The rearrangement links TRBV5-6 to TRBJ2-1; 7 positions agree with TRBD1. The germline V gene encodes CDR1 SGHDT and CDR2 YYEEEE. The CDR3 has 15 residues. Trimming took 1 base from V and 2 from J; bases not matched to a gene: 3. CDR3: CASSLRQGAYNEQFF. The CDR3 DNA reads as TGTGCCAGCAGCTTGCGGCAGGGGGCCTACAATGAGCAGTTCTTC.

The rearrangement uses TRBV6-1 and TRBJ2-1; TRBD2 matches at 13 bases. Germline V gene data show CDR1 as MNHNS and CDR2 as SASEGT. This CDR3 has 14 residues. The V gene end was trimmed by 7 bases and the J gene end by 6 bases; junction bases not matched to a gene: 3. CDR3 protein: CASKGLAGVNEQFF. The CDR3 DNA sequence: TGTGCCAGCAAAGGACTAGCGGGAGTCAATGAGCAGTTCTTC.

The CDR3 is CASSVGPSTEAFF. The DNA for the CDR3 is TGTGCCAGCAGCGTAGGCCCCAGCACTGAAGCTTTCTTT. This sequence joins TRBV9 and TRBJ1-1; no clear D gene. The germline CDR1 and CDR2 sequences are SGDLS and YYNGEE. V shed 0 bases and J shed 4 bases, with 7 bases lying between them. The CDR3 spans 13 residues.

This clone was picked up one time. The chain recombines TRBV7-2 with TRBJ2-7; the D gene is possibly TRBD1 (6 bases). Trimming took off 5 bases at V and 0 bases at J, with 17 bases between the two ends. From germline, CDR1 is SGHTA and CDR2 FQGNSA. The CDR3 extends over 16 amino acids. CDR3 DNA: TGTGCCAGCAGCCTTCTGACAGGACTTACCTCCTACGAGCAGTACTTC. Protein product: CASSLLTGLTSYEQYF.

This chain joins TRBV6-5 and TRBJ1-1, with D tentatively TRBD1 (5 bases). The CDR3 is 14 amino acids. Deletions cut 0 bases from V and 1 base from J, with 6 bases between. Germline CDR1 reads MNHEY; CDR2 reads SVGAGI. The CDR3 region is CASSYSQGNTEAFF. CDR3 nucleotides: TGTGCCAGCAGTTACTCTCAGGGGAACACTGAAGCTTTCTTT.

The chain recombines TRBV13 with TRBJ1-5; D unclear. V shed 1 base and J shed 6 bases, with 4 bases lying between them. Germline-derived CDR1 and CDR2 are PRHDT and FYEKMQ (reference sequence). The CDR3 loop spans 12 amino acids. The chain's CDR3 is CASSLARQPQHF. The DNA for the CDR3 is TGTGCCAGCAGCTTAGCTCGTCAGCCCCAGCATTTT. The whole variable domain, remainder taken from reference TRBV13 and TRBJ1-5, is AAGVIQSPRHLIKEKRETATLKCYPIPRHDTVYWYQQGPGQDPQFLISFYEKMQSDKGSIPDRFSAQQFSDYHSELNMSSLELGDSALYFCASSLARQPQHFGDGTRLSIL.

The chain uses TRBV5-1 and TRBJ1-1, with TRBD1 identical over 9 bases. Unmatched junction bases numbered 2, after V lost 4 bases and J lost 4 bases. Germline CDR1 SGHRS, CDR2 YFSETQ. CDR3 length equals 13 residues. The CDR3 spells CASSTQGATEAFF. CDR3 nucleotide sequence: TGCGCCAGCAGCACACAGGGGGCCACTGAAGCTTTCTTT.

The chain has TRBV7-2 and TRBJ2-3, with D possibly being TRBD1 (5 bases). Trimming stripped 5 bases from V and 1 base from J, with 13 bases between. Germline V gene lookup returns CDR1 SGHTA and CDR2 FQGNSA. The CDR3 covers 15 residues. The DNA of the CDR3 is TGTGCCAGCAGCCCCCAGGGCTTGGGCACAGATACGCAGTATTTT. Protein product: CASSPQGLGTDTQYF.

This clone appeared a single time. V usage is TRBV9 and J usage is TRBJ2-5, with a weak D call TRBD2 (6 bases). Germline V gene data show CDR1 as SGDLS and CDR2 as YYNGEE. The CDR3 spans 14 residues. V was trimmed by 0 bases and J by 5 bases, leaving 11 bases between them. The CDR3 reads CASSVAGRKETQYF. The CDR3 DNA reads as TGTGCCAGCAGCGTAGCGGGGAGGAAGGAGACCCAGTACTTC.

This sequence joins TRBV10-1 and TRBJ2-7; 8 nucleotides align to TRBD1. CDR1 is WNHNN, CDR2 SYGVQD, per germline (reference sequence). Trimming took 7 bases from V and 0 from J; bases not matched to a gene: 11. This CDR3 is 16 amino acids long. The CDR3 sequence: CASTRTGPTYSYEQYF. The CDR3 DNA follows: TGCGCCAGCACCAGGACAGGGCCAACATACTCCTACGAGCAGTACTTC.